What follows is one T cell receptor beta chain and its context. This entry comes from a study of OX40 agonist ivuxolimab in advanced cancers. Sequencing was performed with immunoSEQ multiplex PCR; in TCRdb, only in-frame clones are kept and a portion is missing. Seen here are some 79,000 clones, about 90% observed once, and the top ten hold more than 0.4%. The source of this sequence is an adult with an advanced solid tumor such as melanoma, head and neck, liver or kidney cancer. Sequencing used CD4+ or CD8+ T cells sorted from blood, obtained in a trial of the OX40 agonist ivuxolimab.

The CDR3 region has the DNA TGTGCCAGTAGTGAGGGACTAGCGGGGGGGACCTACGAGCAGTACTTC. This encodes CASSEGLAGGTYEQYF. The V and J genes are TRBV19 and TRBJ2-7; 16 bases fit TRBD2. Germline V lookup: CDR1 LNHDA, CDR2 SQIVND (reference sequence). V lost 5 bases and J lost 2; bases outside the gene matches: 3. This CDR3 has 16 residues.